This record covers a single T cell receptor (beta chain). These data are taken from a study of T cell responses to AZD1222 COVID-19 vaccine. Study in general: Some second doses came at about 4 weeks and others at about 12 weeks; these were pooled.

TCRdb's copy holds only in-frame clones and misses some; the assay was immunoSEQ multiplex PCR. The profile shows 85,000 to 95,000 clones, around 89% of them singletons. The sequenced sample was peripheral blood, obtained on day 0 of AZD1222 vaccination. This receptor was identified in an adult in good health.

CDR3 DNA sequence: TGCGCCAGCACCAGGGGTAGCGGGGGGGACAATGAGCAGTTCTTC. Translation: CASTRGSGGDNEQFF. V gene TRBV10-2 combines with J gene TRBJ2-1, with 11 bases that match TRBD2. J gave up 5 bases and V 7 bases, and 7 bases lay outside the gene matches. CDR3 length equals 15 residues. CDR1 and CDR2 from the germline V gene are WSHSY and SAAADI.